This T cell receptor beta chain is from a study of CD8 T cells in ankylosing spondylitis. This clonotype was observed at least ten times. What it recognizes is unknown. From the 5' RACE reads, TCRdb called clonotypes with MiXCR, one entry per CDR3 protein. The data hold about 460,000 distinct CDR3 sequences, with approximately 5.3% observed a single time. Study-level points and caveats: Researchers report that disease-linked clones proved CD8+ and relatively rare in peripheral blood. Blood from ankylosing spondylitis patients appeared to carry a characteristic roughly 8-variant TCR beta motif.

The CDR3 runs 15 residues. The V end was cut by 2 bases, the J end by 7 bases, with 15 bases between. Germline loops: CDR1 LGHNA, CDR2 YSLEER. The TCR comes from a male donor with ankylosing spondylitis. The chain has TRBV4-3 and TRBJ2-4; D is unclear. The specimen was blood, either unsorted or a sorted T cell fraction (not recorded which). CDR3 coding DNA: TGCGCCAGCAGCCAAAACGCAGGTGTGGGCAACATTCAGTACTTC. This encodes CASSQNAGVGNIQYF.